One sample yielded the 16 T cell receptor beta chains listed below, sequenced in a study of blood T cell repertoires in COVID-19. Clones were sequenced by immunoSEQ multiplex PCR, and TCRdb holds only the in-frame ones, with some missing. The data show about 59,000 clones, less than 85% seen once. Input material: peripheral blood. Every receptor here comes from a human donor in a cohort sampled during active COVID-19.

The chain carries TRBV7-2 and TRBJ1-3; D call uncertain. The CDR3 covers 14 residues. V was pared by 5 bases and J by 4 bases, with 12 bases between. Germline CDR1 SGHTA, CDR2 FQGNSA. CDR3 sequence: CASSPGSAGNTIYF. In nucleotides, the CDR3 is TGTGCCAGCAGCCCCGGGTCAGCCGGAAACACCATATATTTT.

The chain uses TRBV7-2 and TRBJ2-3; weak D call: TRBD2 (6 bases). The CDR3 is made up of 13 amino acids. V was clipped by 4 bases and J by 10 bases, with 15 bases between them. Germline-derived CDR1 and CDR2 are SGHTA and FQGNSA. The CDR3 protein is CASSYPSTGAQYF. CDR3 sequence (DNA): TGTGCCAGCAGCTACCCCTCAACGGGGGCGCAGTATTTT.

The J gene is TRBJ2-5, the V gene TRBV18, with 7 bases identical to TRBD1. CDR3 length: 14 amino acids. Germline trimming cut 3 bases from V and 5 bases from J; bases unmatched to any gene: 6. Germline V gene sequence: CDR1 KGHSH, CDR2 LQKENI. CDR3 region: CASSPRQGRETQYF. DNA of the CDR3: TGTGCCAGCTCACCTCGACAGGGACGCGAGACCCAGTACTTC.

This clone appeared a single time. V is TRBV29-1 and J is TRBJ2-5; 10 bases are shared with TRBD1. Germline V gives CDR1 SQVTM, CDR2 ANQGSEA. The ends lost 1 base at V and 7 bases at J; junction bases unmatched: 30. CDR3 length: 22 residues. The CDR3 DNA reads TGCAGCGTTGAAGCTATCCGGTCAGGGGGACAGGGGCAACACGATACAACGGGGACCCAGTACTTC. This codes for CSVEAIRSGGQGQHDTTGTQYF.

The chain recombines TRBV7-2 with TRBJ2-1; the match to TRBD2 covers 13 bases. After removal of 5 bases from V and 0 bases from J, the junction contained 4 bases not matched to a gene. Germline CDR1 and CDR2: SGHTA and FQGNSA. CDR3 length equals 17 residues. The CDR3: CASSPGLAGASYNEQFF. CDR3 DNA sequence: TGTGCCAGCAGCCCCGGACTAGCGGGAGCCTCCTACAATGAGCAGTTCTTC.

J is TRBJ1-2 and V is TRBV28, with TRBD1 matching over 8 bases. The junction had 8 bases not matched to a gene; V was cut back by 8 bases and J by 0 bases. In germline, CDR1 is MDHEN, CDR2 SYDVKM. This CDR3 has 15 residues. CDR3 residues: CASLGTGPSNYGYTF. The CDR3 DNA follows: TGTGCCAGCTTAGGGACAGGCCCGTCTAACTATGGCTACACCTTC.

This CDR3 reads CSASQGANYGYTF. DNA of the CDR3: TGCAGTGCTAGTCAGGGGGCGAACTATGGCTACACCTTC. The chain has TRBV20-1 and TRBJ1-2; TRBD1 agrees at 8 bases. The trim removed 3 bases at V and 2 bases at J, leaving 2 bases unmatched. The CDR3 is 13 amino acids. Germline values: CDR1 DFQATT, CDR2 SNEGSKA (reference sequence).

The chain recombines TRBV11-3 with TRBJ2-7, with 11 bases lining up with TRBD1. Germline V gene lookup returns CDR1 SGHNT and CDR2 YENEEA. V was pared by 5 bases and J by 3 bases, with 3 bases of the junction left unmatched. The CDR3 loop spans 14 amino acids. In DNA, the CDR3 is TGTGCCAGCAGCCCAGGGACAGGGGGCTACGAGCAGTACTTC. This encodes CASSPGTGGYEQYF. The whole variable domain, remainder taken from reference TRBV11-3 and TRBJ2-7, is EAGVVQSPRYKIIEKKQPVAFWCNPISGHNTLYWYLQNLGQGPELLIRYENEEAVDDSQLPKDRFSAERLKGVDSTLKIQPAELGDSAVYLCASSPGTGGYEQYFGPGTRLTVT.

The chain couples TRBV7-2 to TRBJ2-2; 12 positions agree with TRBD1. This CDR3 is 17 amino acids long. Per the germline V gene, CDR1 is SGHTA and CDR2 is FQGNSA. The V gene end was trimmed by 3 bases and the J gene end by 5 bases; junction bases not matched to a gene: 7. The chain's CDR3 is CASSLPPGQGATGELFF. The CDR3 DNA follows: TGTGCCAGCAGCTTGCCCCCGGGACAGGGGGCTACCGGGGAGCTGTTTTTT.

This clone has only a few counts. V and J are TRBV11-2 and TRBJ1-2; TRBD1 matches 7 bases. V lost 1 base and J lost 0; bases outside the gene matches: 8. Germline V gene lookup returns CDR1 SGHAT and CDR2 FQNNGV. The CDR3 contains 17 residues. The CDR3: CASSLGIGTAANYGYTF. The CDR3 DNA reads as TGTGCCAGCAGCTTAGGGATTGGGACAGCCGCTAACTATGGCTACACCTTC. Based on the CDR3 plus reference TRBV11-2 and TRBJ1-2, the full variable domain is EAGVAQSPRYKIIEKRQSVAFWCNPISGHATLYWYQQILGQGPKLLIQFQNNGVVDDSQLPKDRFSAERLKGVDSTLKIQPAKLEDSAVYLCASSLGIGTAANYGYTFGSGTRLTVV.

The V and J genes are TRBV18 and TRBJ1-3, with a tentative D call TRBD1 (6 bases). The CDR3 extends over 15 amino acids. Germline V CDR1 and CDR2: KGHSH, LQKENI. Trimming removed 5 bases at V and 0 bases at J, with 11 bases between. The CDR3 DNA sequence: TGTGCCAGCTCAGTGACAGGCTACTCTGGAAACACCATATATTTT. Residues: CASSVTGYSGNTIYF.

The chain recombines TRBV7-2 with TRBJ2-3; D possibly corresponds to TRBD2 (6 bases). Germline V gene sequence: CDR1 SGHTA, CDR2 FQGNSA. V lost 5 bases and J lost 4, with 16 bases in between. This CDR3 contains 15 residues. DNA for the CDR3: TGTGCCAGCAGCCAAGAGGGACTTAGCCCAGATACGCAGTATTTT. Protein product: CASSQEGLSPDTQYF.

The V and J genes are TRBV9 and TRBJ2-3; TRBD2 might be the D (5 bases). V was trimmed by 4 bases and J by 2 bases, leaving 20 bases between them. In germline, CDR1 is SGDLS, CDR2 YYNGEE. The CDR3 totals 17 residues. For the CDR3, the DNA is TGTGCCAGCAGCCCGTGGGCGGGCGGAGCCCCCACAGATACGCAGTATTTT. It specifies CASSPWAGGAPTDTQYF.

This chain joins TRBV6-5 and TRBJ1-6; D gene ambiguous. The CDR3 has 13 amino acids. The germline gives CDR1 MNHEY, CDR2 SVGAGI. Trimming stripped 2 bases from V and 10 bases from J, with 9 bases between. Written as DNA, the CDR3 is TGTGCCAGCAGTTACGAGGAGGGCTCACCCCTCCACTTT. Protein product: CASSYEEGSPLHF.

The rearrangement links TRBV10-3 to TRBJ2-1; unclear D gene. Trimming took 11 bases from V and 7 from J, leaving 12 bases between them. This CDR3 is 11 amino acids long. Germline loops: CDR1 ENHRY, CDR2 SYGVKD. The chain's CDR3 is CAVGTGNEQFF. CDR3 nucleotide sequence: TGTGCCGTAGGCACGGGTAATGAGCAGTTCTTC.

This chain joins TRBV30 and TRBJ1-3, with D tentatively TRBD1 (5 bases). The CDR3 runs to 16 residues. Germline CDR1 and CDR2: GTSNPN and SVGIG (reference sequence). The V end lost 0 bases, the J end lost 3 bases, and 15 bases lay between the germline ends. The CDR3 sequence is CAWSVRGISGGNTIYF. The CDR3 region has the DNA TGTGCCTGGAGTGTACGGGGGATAAGCGGTGGAAACACCATATATTTT.